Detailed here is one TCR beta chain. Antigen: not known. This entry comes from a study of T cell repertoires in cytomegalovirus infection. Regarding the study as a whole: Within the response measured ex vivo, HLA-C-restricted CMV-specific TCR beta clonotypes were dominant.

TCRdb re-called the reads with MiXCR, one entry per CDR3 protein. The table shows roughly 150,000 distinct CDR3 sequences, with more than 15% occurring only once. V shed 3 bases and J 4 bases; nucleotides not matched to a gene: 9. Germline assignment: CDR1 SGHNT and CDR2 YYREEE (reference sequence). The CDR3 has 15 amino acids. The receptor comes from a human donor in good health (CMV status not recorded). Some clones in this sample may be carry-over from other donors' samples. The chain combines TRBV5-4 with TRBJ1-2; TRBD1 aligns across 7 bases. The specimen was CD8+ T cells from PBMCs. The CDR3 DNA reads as TGTGCCAGCAGCTCAGGACAGGAAACCTTCTATGGCTACACCTTC. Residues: CASSSGQETFYGYTF.